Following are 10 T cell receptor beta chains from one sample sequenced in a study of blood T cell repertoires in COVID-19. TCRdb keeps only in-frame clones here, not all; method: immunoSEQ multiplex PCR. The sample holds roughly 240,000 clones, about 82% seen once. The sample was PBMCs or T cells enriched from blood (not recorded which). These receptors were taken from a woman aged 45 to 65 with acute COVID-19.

Here the CDR3 DNA reads TGTGCCAGCAGTGAATATCACACAGGGTCCTACGAGCAGTACTTC. It specifies CASSEYHTGSYEQYF. The chain is built from TRBV25-1 and TRBJ2-7; a weak D match, TRBD1 (6 bases). The V end was cut by 0 bases, the J end by 1 base, with 10 bases between. Germline V lookup: CDR1 MGHDK, CDR2 SYGVNS. The CDR3 consists of 15 residues.

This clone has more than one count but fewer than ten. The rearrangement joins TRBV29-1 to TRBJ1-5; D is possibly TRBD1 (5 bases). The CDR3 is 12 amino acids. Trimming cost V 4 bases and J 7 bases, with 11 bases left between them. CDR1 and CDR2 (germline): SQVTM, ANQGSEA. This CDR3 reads CSVGQTNQPQHF. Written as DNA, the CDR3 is TGCAGCGTTGGACAGACGAACCAGCCCCAGCATTTT. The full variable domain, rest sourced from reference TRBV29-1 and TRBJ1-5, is SAVISQKPSRDICQRGTSLTIQCQVDSQVTMMFWYRQQPGQSLTLIATANQGSEATYESGFVIDKFPISRPNLTFSTLTVSNMSPEDSSIYLCSVGQTNQPQHFGDGTRLSIL.

The CDR3 is CASSFGFADTGELFF. The CDR3 DNA sequence: TGTGCCAGCAGCTTCGGCTTTGCGGACACCGGGGAGCTGTTTTTT. The chain employs TRBV11-1 and TRBJ2-2; D ambiguous. The CDR3 extends over 15 amino acids. V was clipped by 3 bases and J by 3 bases, with 11 bases between them. In germline, CDR1 is SGHAT, CDR2 FQDESV (reference sequence).

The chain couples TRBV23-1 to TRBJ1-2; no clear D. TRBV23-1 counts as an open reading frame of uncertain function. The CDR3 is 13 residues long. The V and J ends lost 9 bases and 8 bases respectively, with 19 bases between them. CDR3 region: CARSLRGGYGYTF. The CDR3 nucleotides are TGCGCCAGAAGCCTCCGGGGAGGGTACGGCTACACCTTC.

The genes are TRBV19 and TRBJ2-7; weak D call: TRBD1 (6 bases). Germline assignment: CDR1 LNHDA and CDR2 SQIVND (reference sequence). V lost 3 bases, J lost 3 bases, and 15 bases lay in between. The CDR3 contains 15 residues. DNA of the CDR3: TGTGCCAGTAGTATTCAGACAGGCGGATACTACGAGCAGTACTTC. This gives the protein CASSIQTGGYYEQYF.

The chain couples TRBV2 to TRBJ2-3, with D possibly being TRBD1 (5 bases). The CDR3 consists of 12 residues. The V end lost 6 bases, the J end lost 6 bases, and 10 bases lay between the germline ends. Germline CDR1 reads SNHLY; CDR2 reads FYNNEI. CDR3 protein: CASRDTSDTQYF. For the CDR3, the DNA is TGTGCCAGCAGGGACACCTCTGATACGCAGTATTTT.

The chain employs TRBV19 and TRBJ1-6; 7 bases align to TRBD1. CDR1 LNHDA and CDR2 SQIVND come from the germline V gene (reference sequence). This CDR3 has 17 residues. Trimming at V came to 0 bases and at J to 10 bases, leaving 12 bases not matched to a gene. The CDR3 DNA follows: TGTGCCAGTAGTATAGATACCGGGACAGCCGGACTATCACCCCTCCACTTT. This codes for CASSIDTGTAGLSPLHF.

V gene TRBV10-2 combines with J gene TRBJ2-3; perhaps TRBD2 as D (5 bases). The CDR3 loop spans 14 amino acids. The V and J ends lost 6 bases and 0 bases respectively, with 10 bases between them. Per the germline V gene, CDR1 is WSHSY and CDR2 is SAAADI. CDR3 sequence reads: CASRRGISTDTQYF. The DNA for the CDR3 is TGCGCCAGCAGAAGAGGGATTAGCACAGATACGCAGTATTTT.

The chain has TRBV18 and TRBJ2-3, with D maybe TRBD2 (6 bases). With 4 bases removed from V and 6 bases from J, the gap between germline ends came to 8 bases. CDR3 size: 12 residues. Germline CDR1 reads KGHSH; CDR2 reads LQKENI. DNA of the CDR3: TGTGCCAGCTCACTCCTAGCGGATACGCAGTATTTT. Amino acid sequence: CASSLLADTQYF.

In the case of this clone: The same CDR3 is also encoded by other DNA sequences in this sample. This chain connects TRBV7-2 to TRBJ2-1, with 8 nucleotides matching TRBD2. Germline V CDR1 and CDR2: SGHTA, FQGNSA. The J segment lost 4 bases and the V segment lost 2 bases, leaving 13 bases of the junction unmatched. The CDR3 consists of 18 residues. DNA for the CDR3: TGTGCCAGCAGCTTATTGGTGGGGAGCGGGGGCCTTTACAATGAGCAGTTCTTC. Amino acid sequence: CASSLLVGSGGLYNEQFF.